The 10 T cell receptor beta chains reported below all come from one sample, sequenced in a study of PD-1 blockade in classical Hodgkin lymphoma. Time point: newly diagnosed, previously untreated cHL patient sample. Libraries were prepared by immunoSEQ multiplex PCR; TCRdb keeps only in-frame clonotypes and omits some of them. This sample has 20,000 to 25,000 clones, with roughly 94% found just once. Sequencing was carried out using peripheral blood mononuclear cells (PBMCs). These receptors all come from a human donor with classical Hodgkin lymphoma.

The J gene is TRBJ2-7, the V gene TRBV10-3, with D perhaps given as TRBD1 or TRBD2 (7 bases each). The V and J ends lost 2 bases and 2 bases respectively, with 13 bases between them. The CDR3 totals 15 residues. Germline CDR1 is ENHRY and CDR2 is SYGVKD. The CDR3 DNA is TGTGCCATCAGTGAGGGCAGGGGGGGAACCTACGAGCAGTACTTC. It codes for CAISEGRGGTYEQYF.

Written as DNA, the CDR3 is TGTGCCAGCAGCTCTTTCTCGGGCCGAGGGGAGACCCAGTACTTC. This encodes CASSSFSGRGETQYF. The chain has TRBV11-3 and TRBJ2-5; perhaps TRBD2 as D (5 bases). The V and J ends lost 4 bases and 5 bases respectively, with 17 bases between them. CDR3 length: 15 residues. CDR1 and CDR2 (germline): SGHNT, YENEEA. Full variable domain (remainder filled in from reference TRBV11-3 and TRBJ2-5): EAGVVQSPRYKIIEKKQPVAFWCNPISGHNTLYWYLQNLGQGPELLIRYENEEAVDDSQLPKDRFSAERLKGVDSTLKIQPAELGDSAVYLCASSSFSGRGETQYFGPGTRLLVL.

The CDR3 loop is CASSLSSSYNEQFF. The CDR3 DNA follows: TGCGCCAGCAGCCTTAGTAGCTCCTACAATGAGCAGTTCTTC. V usage is TRBV4-1 and J usage is TRBJ2-1; D is ambiguous. Germline V gives CDR1 MGHRA, CDR2 YSYEKL. The CDR3 sequence is 14 residues long. The V gene lost 4 bases and the J gene lost 0 bases, with 7 bases spanning the gap.

The chain employs TRBV27 and TRBJ1-2; 7 bases are shared with TRBD1. With V trimmed by 5 bases and J by 1 base, 7 bases remained unmatched. Germline CDR1 and CDR2: MNHEY and SMNVEV (reference sequence). This CDR3 region has 15 residues. CDR3 DNA: TGTGCCAGCAGTCCAATGACAGGGTTTAACTATGGCTACACCTTC. It specifies CASSPMTGFNYGYTF.

In the case of this clone: The junction shows a germline mismatch at one end, possibly a read error. This rearrangement joins TRBV7-8 to TRBJ2-1; 8 nucleotides line up with TRBD1. The CDR3 sequence is 14 residues long. The V gene's germline CDR1 is SGHVS and CDR2 FQNEAQ. The CDR3 bases are TGTGCCAGCAGTTTAGGGACAGGCTACAATGAGCAGTTCTTC. It translates to CASSLGTGYNEQFF. The full variable domain, with the rest looked up from reference TRBV7-8 and TRBJ2-1, is GAGVSQSPRYKVAKRGQDVALRCDPISGHVSLFWYQQALGQGPEFLTYFQNEAQLDKSGLPSDRFFAERPEGSVSTLKIQRTQQEDSAVYLCASSLGTGYNEQFFGPGTRLTVL.

This clone was recorded once. The chain has TRBV25-1 and TRBJ2-1; D unresolved. This CDR3 has 16 residues. Germline values: CDR1 MGHDK, CDR2 SYGVNS. With 1 base removed from V and 5 bases from J, the gap between germline ends came to 15 bases. The CDR3 protein is CASSEFRVKSDNEQFF. The CDR3 bases are TGTGCCAGCAGTGAATTTCGCGTGAAATCAGACAATGAGCAGTTCTTC.

V is TRBV7-2 and J is TRBJ1-5; perhaps TRBD1 as D (5 bases). CDR1 and CDR2 from the germline V gene are SGHTA and FQGNSA. Trimming left V 5 bases short and J 6 bases short, with 20 bases between. The CDR3 is 16 residues long. The CDR3 DNA sequence: TGTGCCAGCAGCCCTCCCCTGGAGGGACGGGGTCAGCCCCAGCATTTT. Residues: CASSPPLEGRGQPQHF.

V usage is TRBV19 and J usage is TRBJ2-7; D possibly uses TRBD1 or TRBD2 (6 bases each). The CDR3 loop spans 14 amino acids. The germline V gene encodes CDR1 LNHDA and CDR2 SQIVND (reference sequence). Trimming took 3 bases from V and 3 from J, leaving 12 bases between them. The CDR3 reads CASSIGRGGYEQYF. In DNA form, the CDR3 reads TGTGCCAGTAGTATTGGCAGGGGAGGCTACGAGCAGTACTTC. Using reference TRBV19 and TRBJ2-7 for the parts outside the CDR3, the full variable domain is DGGITQSPKYLFRKEGQNVTLSCEQNLNHDAMYWYRQDPGQGLRLIYYSQIVNDFQKGDIAEGYSVSREKKESFPLTVTSAQKNPTAFYLCASSIGRGGYEQYFGPGTRLTVT.

This chain connects TRBV7-3 to TRBJ2-5; no firm D call. CDR1 SGHTA and CDR2 FQGTGA come from the germline V gene. The CDR3 length is 15 residues. Deletions cut 1 base from V and 2 bases from J, with 11 bases between. The CDR3 DNA reads TGTGCCAGCAGCTTAAGGGCAGCTCCACAAGAGACCCAGTACTTC. It specifies CASSLRAAPQETQYF. Drawing the rest from reference TRBV7-3 and TRBJ2-5, the complete variable domain is GAGVSQTPSNKVTEKGKYVELRCDPISGHTALYWYRQSLGQGPEFLIYFQGTGAADDSGLPNDRFFAVRPEGSVSTLKIQRTERGDSAVYLCASSLRAAPQETQYFGPGTRLLVL.

The chain uses TRBV9 and TRBJ2-7; 7 bases map to TRBD1. The CDR3 has 16 residues. The V gene's germline CDR1 is SGDLS and CDR2 YYNGEE. V dropped 4 bases and J dropped 7; count of bases not matched to a gene: 17. The CDR3 sequence is CASSHNRDSEAWEQYF. The CDR3 DNA reads TGTGCCAGCAGCCACAACCGGGACAGTGAGGCTTGGGAGCAGTACTTC. The full variable domain, completed using reference TRBV9 and TRBJ2-7, is DSGVTQTPKHLITATGQRVTLRCSPRSGDLSVYWYQQSLDQGLQFLIQYYNGEERAKGNILERFSAQQFPDLHSELNLSSLELGDSALYFCASSHNRDSEAWEQYFGPGTRLTVT.